This is a list of T cell receptor beta chains from one sample in a study of monozygotic twins with inflammatory bowel disease. One entry per CDR3 protein, without DNA, is what TCRdb gives after re-calling the 5' RACE reads. Its listing shows under 200,000 distinct CDR3 sequences. Sequencing was done on a sample of blood. These receptors were obtained from a human donor with ulcerative colitis or Crohn's disease, or a healthy co-twin of an affected twin (not recorded which). The CDR3 runs from the conserved cysteine through the conserved F or W.

V: TRBV5-1; J: TRBJ2-1; CDR3: CASSLGGKYPLGDEQFF
V: TRBV3-1; J: TRBJ2-1; CDR3: CASSPKGVVVTMVQFF
V: TRBV19; J: TRBJ2-1; CDR3: CASSIPGEAYNEQFF
V: TRBV7-2; J: TRBJ1-1; CDR3: CASSGRQGVSTEAFF
V: TRBV19; J: TRBJ2-4; CDR3: CATGIGASGQALYF
V: TRBV5-1; J: TRBJ2-7; CDR3: CASSVTGTEQYF
V: TRBV3-1; J: TRBJ2-2; CDR3: CASSQRLAGVAGELFF
V: TRBV19; J: TRBJ1-1; CDR3: CASGGGINTEAFF
V: TRBV12-3/TRBV12-4; J: TRBJ1-3; CDR3: CASTWTGGARDGNTIYF
V: TRBV20-1; J: TRBJ2-1; CDR3: CSAYLAGVYNEQFF
V: TRBV20-1; J: TRBJ2-7; CDR3: CSAPSRWSSYEQYF
V: TRBV7-8; J: TRBJ1-5; CDR3: CASSFRGSLQPQHF
V: TRBV4-3; J: TRBJ1-4; CDR3: CASSQDLPGGEKLFF
V: TRBV5-1; J: TRBJ1-1; CDR3: CASSFSQDLNTEAFF
V: TRBV19; J: TRBJ2-1; CDR3: CASRQGTEQFF
V: TRBV6-5; J: TRBJ1-2; CDR3: CASSLDTGYGYTF
V: TRBV28; J: TRBJ2-7; CDR3: CASGFGPNSYEQYF
V: TRBV19; J: TRBJ2-3; CDR3: CASSIIKEPRSPQYF
V: TRBV20-1; J: TRBJ2-1; CDR3: CSASATQGSYNEQFF
V: TRBV7-9; J: TRBJ1-2; CDR3: CASSLGTVGYTF
V: TRBV28; J: TRBJ2-1; CDR3: CASSNSPRDEQFF
V: TRBV7-2; J: TRBJ2-5; CDR3: CASSSTSGRPWTQYF
V: TRBV5-4; J: TRBJ2-4; CDR3: CASSLGRGGGNIQYF
V: TRBV27; J: TRBJ2-5; CDR3: CASSLSGSVQETQYF
V: TRBV2; J: TRBJ2-1; CDR3: CASSAGDRDNNEQFF
V: TRBV4-1; J: TRBJ2-1; CDR3: CASSQWSWMTRDNEQFF
V: TRBV12-3/TRBV12-4; J: TRBJ2-1; CDR3: CASSKGDFFYNEQFF
V: TRBV5-4; J: TRBJ2-3; CDR3: CASSLSGGRREDTQYF
V: TRBV12-3/TRBV12-4; J: TRBJ2-2; CDR3: CASSLGGTTGELFF
V: TRBV2; J: TRBJ1-2; CDR3: CASSARGGAGVGYTF
V: TRBV11-2; J: TRBJ2-1; CDR3: CASSLERLGGDGQFF
V: TRBV4-3; J: TRBJ2-5; CDR3: CASSQVLAGPQETQYF
V: TRBV27; J: TRBJ2-7; CDR3: CASSQSGTGPYEQYF
V: TRBV4-1; J: TRBJ2-5; CDR3: CASSQDRAGKYQETQYF
V: TRBV6-1; J: TRBJ1-1; CDR3: CASSETGGIEAFF
V: TRBV27; J: TRBJ2-1; CDR3: CASSYGTNNEQFF
V: TRBV28; J: TRBJ2-7; CDR3: CASSLEGGQGLSYEQYF
V: TRBV20-1; J: TRBJ1-2; CDR3: CSASTTGGRYGYTF
V: TRBV5-1; J: TRBJ2-2; CDR3: CASSLDHTGELFF
V: TRBV7-3; J: TRBJ1-2; CDR3: CASSLTVGTIDGYTF
V: TRBV27; J: TRBJ2-1; CDR3: CASSLLSGRALNEQFF
V: TRBV6-1; J: TRBJ2-7; CDR3: CASIGTSGRTSYEQYF
V: TRBV5-4; J: TRBJ1-4; CDR3: CASSLGGLPATNEKLFF
V: TRBV3-1; J: TRBJ2-1; CDR3: CASSRGQSSYNEQFF
V: TRBV12-3/TRBV12-4; J: TRBJ2-7; CDR3: CAVGGTGSEQYF
V: TRBV7-9; J: TRBJ2-5; CDR3: CASSLYSLSGMETQYF
V: TRBV6-1; J: TRBJ1-6; CDR3: CASSRAAGKNSPLHF
V: TRBV5-1; J: TRBJ2-1; CDR3: CASSFRLAGGGDEQFF
V: TRBV15; J: TRBJ1-5; CDR3: CATSRDRHDSIHQPQHF
V: TRBV24-1; J: TRBJ2-5; CDR3: CATSEEYQETQYF